This T cell receptor (beta chain) was sequenced in a study of blood T cell dynamics during melanoma immunotherapy. Study results and limitations: Cell-free DNA CDR3 sequences most resembled the immune-effector CD8+ subset, which was also most clonal.

The germline V gene has CDR1 SGHRS and CDR2 YFSETQ. Trimming pared 0 bases from V and 7 bases from J, leaving 11 bases between. The CDR3 is made up of 15 amino acids. Time point of the sample: week 3, after first cycle of checkpoint inhibitor. This clone was detected only once. Its specificity is unknown. Repertoires were generated with immunoSEQ multiplex PCR, while TCRdb's copy carries only in-frame clones and drops some. The table records 3,000 to 4,500 clones, 90% to 97% of them present only once. The chain has TRBV5-1 and TRBJ1-6, with a tentative D call TRBD1 (5 bases). This specimen was effector memory CD8+ T cells from blood, taken from a patient treated with checkpoint blockade. The origin of this receptor is a human donor with melanoma. CDR3 region: CASSLDRTTNSPLHF. In DNA, the CDR3 is TGCGCCAGCAGCTTGGACAGGACTACCAATTCACCCCTCCACTTT.